The 24 T cell receptor beta chains listed next were all sequenced from one sample in a study of early T cells in non-severe SARS-CoV-2 infection. TCRdb recomputed calls from the 5' RACE reads with MiXCR, one row per CDR3 protein. Here the sample spans tens of thousands of distinct CDR3 sequences, around 15% being singletons. Sequencing was carried out using whole blood. The receptor set was obtained from an adult who was a healthcare worker with PCR-confirmed SARS-CoV-2 infection or an uninfected control (not recorded which).

The CDR3 protein is CASSLEAGYSNQPQHF. CDR3 nucleotide sequence: TGTGCCAGCAGCTTAGAGGCAGGGTACAGCAATCAGCCCCAGCATTTT. The chain uses TRBV7-8 and TRBJ1-5, with D tentatively TRBD1 (5 bases). This CDR3 contains 16 residues. CDR1 and CDR2 from the germline V gene are SGHVS and FQNEAQ. V gave up 1 base and J gave up 1 base, with 11 bases separating them. Combining the CDR3 with reference TRBV7-8 and TRBJ1-5 gives the whole variable domain GAGVSQSPRYKVAKRGQDVALRCDPISGHVSLFWYQQALGQGPEFLTYFQNEAQLDKSGLPSDRFFAERPEGSVSTLKIQRTQQEDSAVYLCASSLEAGYSNQPQHFGDGTRLSIL.

This clonotype has a count of ten or more. This chain links TRBV7-9 with TRBJ1-1; 7 nucleotides align to TRBD1. The germline V gene encodes CDR1 SEHNR and CDR2 FQNEAQ (reference sequence). CDR3 length equals 16 residues. V lost 2 bases, J lost 10 bases, and 16 bases stayed unmatched. The CDR3 nucleotides read TGTGCCAGCAGCTTAAGCAGGGGGGGAACCATCAAGAGAGCTTTCTTT. This translates into CASSLSRGGTIKRAFF.

Many counts were recorded for this clonotype. The V call is TRBV15, the J call TRBJ2-3; D remains unclear. V lost 1 base, J lost 3 bases, and 2 bases lay in between. The CDR3 is 12 residues long. Germline V gene sequence: CDR1 LNHNV, CDR2 YYDKDF (reference sequence). CDR3 residues: CATSRGTDTQYF. DNA of the CDR3: TGTGCCACCAGCAGAGGGACAGATACGCAGTATTTT.

This clonotype was found a few times. The chain employs TRBV2 and TRBJ2-7; D gene uncertain. Trimming removed 1 base from V and 7 bases from J, with 17 bases in between. This CDR3 region has 15 residues. Germline V gene sequence: CDR1 SNHLY, CDR2 FYNNEI. CDR3 DNA: TGTGCCAGCAGTGAAGAGGTTCAAGGCTCCGGGGAGCAGTACTTC. It codes for CASSEEVQGSGEQYF.

Many counts were recorded for this clonotype. The chain combines TRBV29-1 with TRBJ2-1, with a weak D call TRBD1 (5 bases). V lost 7 bases, J lost 0 bases, and 13 bases lay in between. The CDR3 totals 14 residues. Germline V gene data show CDR1 as SQVTM and CDR2 as ANQGSEA. This chain's CDR3 is CSAQGDSSYNEQFF. The CDR3 DNA follows: TGCAGCGCCCAGGGCGATAGCTCCTACAATGAGCAGTTCTTC.

This chain joins TRBV9 and TRBJ1-6; 7 nucleotides align to TRBD1. The CDR3 totals 17 residues. In germline, CDR1 is SGDLS, CDR2 YYNGEE. V trimming: 4 bases; J trimming: 9 bases; junction bases outside the gene matches: 16. In nucleotides, the CDR3 is TGTGCCAGCAGCCCCCATGGAGGGGGCAGGTCCGTTTCACCCCTCCACTTT. This gives the protein CASSPHGGGRSVSPLHF. The full variable domain, with the rest looked up from reference TRBV9 and TRBJ1-6, is DSGVTQTPKHLITATGQRVTLRCSPRSGDLSVYWYQQSLDQGLQFLIQYYNGEERAKGNILERFSAQQFPDLHSELNLSSLELGDSALYFCASSPHGGGRSVSPLHFGNGTRLTVT.

This clonotype has ten or more counts. V usage is TRBV6-1 and J usage is TRBJ2-4; D perhaps matches TRBD2 (5 bases). This CDR3 is built from 14 residues. Trimming took off 3 bases at V and 8 bases at J, with 14 bases between the two ends. Germline assignment: CDR1 MNHNS and CDR2 SASEGT. CDR3 sequence reads: CASSESLEADIQYF. The CDR3 region has the DNA TGTGCCAGCAGTGAGTCCCTGGAGGCGGACATTCAGTACTTC.

J is TRBJ1-4 and V is TRBV5-1, with 9 bases aligning to TRBD1. Germline CDR1 reads SGHRS; CDR2 reads YFSETQ. The V segment lost 3 bases and the J segment 10 bases; nucleotides outside the gene matches: 10. The CDR3 is 15 amino acids. CDR3 region: CASSSQRDRAAKLFF. CDR3 nucleotide sequence: TGCGCCAGCAGCTCCCAACGGGACAGGGCGGCAAAACTGTTTTTT.

The chain uses TRBV7-9 and TRBJ1-1, with D perhaps TRBD1 (5 bases). There are 13 residues in the CDR3. Germline CDR1 SEHNR, CDR2 FQNEAQ (reference sequence). V lost 5 bases, J lost 0 bases, and 7 bases lay in between. The CDR3 loop reads CASSQDMNTEAFF. The DNA of the CDR3 is TGTGCCAGCAGCCAGGACATGAACACTGAAGCTTTCTTT. Full variable domain (outside the CDR3, taken from reference TRBV7-9 and TRBJ1-1): DTGVSQNPRHKITKRGQNVTFRCDPISEHNRLYWYRQTLGQGPEFLTYFQNEAQLEKSRLLSDRFSAERPKGSFSTLEIQRTEQGDSAMYLCASSQDMNTEAFFGQGTRLTVV.

Judged by abundance, this clonotype is medium-sized. The chain is built from TRBV9 and TRBJ1-1; no reliable D call. CDR3 length: 12 residues. Germline loops: CDR1 SGDLS, CDR2 YYNGEE. The germline V and J ends were trimmed by 7 bases and 5 bases, with 12 bases remaining between them. In DNA, the CDR3 is TGTGCCAGCTCCTCATGGGGAACTGAAGCTTTCTTT. Translating gives CASSSWGTEAFF.

Only a few counts were recorded for this clonotype. This chain uses TRBV6-2 or TRBV6-3 with TRBJ2-3, with D maybe TRBD2 (6 bases). Germline V CDR1 and CDR2: MNHEY, SVGEGT. V was clipped by 0 bases and J by 9 bases, with 16 bases between them. The CDR3 runs 15 residues. The CDR3 DNA reads TGTGCCAGCAGTTACTCGACGGCGGGGAGGATGACGCAGTATTTT. It specifies CASSYSTAGRMTQYF.

The V and J genes are TRBV11-2 and TRBJ1-1; TRBD1 matches at 7 bases. Trimming at V came to 6 bases and at J to 5 bases, leaving 9 bases not matched to a gene. This CDR3 comprises 14 residues. Germline V lookup: CDR1 SGHAT, CDR2 FQNNGV. The DNA for the CDR3 is TGTGCCAGCAGTCCCGACAGGGCAAAGACTGAAGCTTTCTTT. Protein product: CASSPDRAKTEAFF.

This clonotype occurred many times. The chain joins TRBV3-1 to TRBJ2-3; possible D gene TRBD2, 5 bases. V lost 4 bases to trimming and J lost 1 base, with 6 bases between them. CDR1 and CDR2 (germline): LGHDT, YNNKEL (reference sequence). CDR3 size: 13 residues. The CDR3: CASSPGGTDTQYF. CDR3 nucleotide sequence: TGTGCCAGCAGCCCCGGGGGCACAGATACGCAGTATTTT.

The chain links TRBV7-9 to TRBJ1-4, with D possibly TRBD1 on 5 matching bases. V was cut by 2 bases and J by 5 bases, with 12 bases left in between. Germline V CDR1 and CDR2: SEHNR, FQNEAQ (reference sequence). CDR3 length: 15 residues. CDR3 in amino acids: CASSLNQGSNEKLFF. CDR3 DNA sequence: TGTGCCAGCAGCTTAAATCAGGGCTCGAATGAAAAACTGTTTTTT. Complete variable domain (other parts from reference TRBV7-9 and TRBJ1-4): DTGVSQNPRHKITKRGQNVTFRCDPISEHNRLYWYRQTLGQGPEFLTYFQNEAQLEKSRLLSDRFSAERPKGSFSTLEIQRTEQGDSAMYLCASSLNQGSNEKLFFGSGTQLSVL.

The J gene is TRBJ2-5, the V gene TRBV18, with a tentative D call TRBD1 (6 bases). This CDR3 has 13 residues. Trimming left V 3 bases short and J 5 bases short, with 10 bases between. Germline V gene lookup returns CDR1 KGHSH and CDR2 LQKENI. CDR3 protein: CASSPTGSETQYF. The CDR3 coding sequence is TGTGCCAGCTCACCGACAGGTAGCGAGACCCAGTACTTC.

V and J are TRBV11-2 and TRBJ2-3; tentative D call: TRBD2 (7 bases). Between the trimmed V and J ends, which lost 5 bases and 3 bases, there was a span of 15 bases. The germline CDR1 and CDR2 sequences are SGHAT and FQNNGV. There are 15 residues in the CDR3. CDR3 nucleotide sequence: TGTGCCAGCAGCAGGGCGGGGGCTTTTACAGATACGCAGTATTTT. Translating gives CASSRAGAFTDTQYF.

The chain links TRBV7-2 to TRBJ2-2, with D perhaps matching TRBD1 (7 bases). The CDR3 has 15 amino acids. Germline V gives CDR1 SGHTA, CDR2 FQGNSA. Trimming stripped 5 bases from V and 7 bases from J, with 17 bases between. CDR3: CASSPWTGGVGELFF. CDR3 DNA: TGTGCCAGCAGCCCGTGGACAGGAGGGGTCGGGGAGCTGTTTTTT.

V gene TRBV9 combines with J gene TRBJ2-3, with D tentatively TRBD2 (6 bases). This CDR3 comprises 16 residues. Per germline, CDR1 SGDLS and CDR2 YYNGEE. With 3 bases removed from V and 0 bases from J, the gap between germline ends came to 14 bases. For the CDR3, the DNA is TGTGCCAGCAGCGCCCGGGGGATCTCTAGCACAGATACGCAGTATTTT. Protein: CASSARGISSTDTQYF.

This clonotype has only a few counts. The chain joins TRBV24-1 to TRBJ2-2; perhaps TRBD2 as D (6 bases). CDR3 length: 15 amino acids. Germline values: CDR1 KGHDR, CDR2 SFDVKD. Trimming shortened V by 7 bases and J by 4 bases, and 15 bases separated the two germline ends. CDR3 sequence: CATSGRRDFTGELFF. The CDR3 DNA is TGTGCCACCAGCGGGCGGAGGGATTTCACCGGGGAGCTGTTTTTT.

This clonotype occurred many times. The V and J genes are TRBV5-1 and TRBJ1-3; possibly TRBD1 for D (5 bases). The V and J ends lost 4 bases and 3 bases respectively, with 20 bases between them. Germline V gives CDR1 SGHRS, CDR2 YFSETQ. This CDR3 contains 17 residues. The CDR3 DNA sequence: TGCGCCAGCAGCCGACGCCTGGGGACTTCAAATGGAAACACCATATATTTT. As protein: CASSRRLGTSNGNTIYF.

This rearrangement joins TRBV5-1 to TRBJ2-2, with D possibly being TRBD1 (6 bases). Trimming took 4 bases from V and 1 from J, leaving 8 bases between them. This CDR3 has 14 amino acids. In germline, CDR1 is SGHRS, CDR2 YFSETQ. In nucleotides, the CDR3 is TGCGCCAGCAGCCTGGGACAGAACACCGGGGAGCTGTTTTTT. Protein: CASSLGQNTGELFF.

There are a few counts of this clonotype. This rearrangement joins TRBV18 to TRBJ1-2, with D uncertain. This CDR3 comprises 14 residues. V was clipped by 1 base and J by 7 bases, with 13 bases between them. Germline values: CDR1 KGHSH, CDR2 LQKENI. The CDR3 nucleotides read TGTGCCAGCTCACCACTGAATAGTCAAAGTGGCTACACCTTC. It codes for CASSPLNSQSGYTF.

This clonotype was seen a few times. V is TRBV19 and J is TRBJ1-5, with 9 bases identical to TRBD1. This CDR3 has 14 amino acids. CDR1 LNHDA and CDR2 SQIVND come from the germline V gene (reference sequence). Trimming cost V 3 bases and J 5 bases; bases outside gene matches: 2. CDR3 DNA: TGTGCCAGTAGTATGTGGACAGGGGATCAGCCCCAGCATTTT. This gives the protein CASSMWTGDQPQHF.

This clonotype appeared a few times. The J gene is TRBJ2-5, the V gene TRBV24-1; 11 positions match TRBD2. CDR1 and CDR2 (germline): KGHDR, SFDVKD. The CDR3 extends over 17 amino acids. Trimming removed 3 bases from V and 2 bases from J; junction bases left unmatched: 7. The CDR3 coding sequence is TGTGCCACCAGTGATCCACGACTAGCGGGGCGGCAAGAGACCCAGTACTTC. Translating gives CATSDPRLAGRQETQYF.